This is a list of T cell receptor beta chains from one sample in a study of blood T cell repertoires in COVID-19. TCRdb's copy holds only in-frame clones and misses some; the assay was immunoSEQ multiplex PCR. In the table there are approximately 210,000 clones, around four fifths of which are singletons. Sequenced input: peripheral blood. The receptors come from a man aged 55 to 69 with COVID-19, enrolled during active disease. CDR3s leave out the opening cysteine and the closing phenylalanine or tryptophan.

ASSPRDRGFDTQY TRBJ2-3 TRBV9
ASSPLAGNQPQH TRBJ1-5 TRBV18
ASSVGSPRSDTEAF TRBJ1-1 TRBV9
ASSLTGSTEAF TRBJ1-1 TRBV4-3
ASSGGTRTDTQY TRBJ2-3 TRBV27
ASSIGTWDPREYEQY TRBJ2-7 TRBV11-2
ASRGLIIYEQY TRBJ2-7 TRBV28
ASSLTLEDTIY TRBJ1-3 TRBV7-3
ASSYRRPSGFGELF TRBJ2-2 TRBV6-5
ASATMNTEAF TRBJ1-1 TRBV6-5
ASSYGQSYEQY TRBJ2-7 TRBV4-1
ASSPDRAHGYT TRBJ1-2 TRBV18
ASSLLGRVRTEAF TRBJ1-1 TRBV5-1
ASSLGTGGNQPQH TRBJ1-5 TRBV5-1
ASSRQGVTGNTIY TRBJ1-3 TRBV4-3
ASSRTGTGDIEQY TRBJ2-7 TRBV14
ASSPLTEAF TRBJ1-1 TRBV28
ASSFQGAGNNEQF TRBJ2-1 TRBV5-1
AISYLDRGLPNTGELF TRBJ2-2 TRBV10-3
ATSREQGYEQY TRBJ2-7 TRBV15
ASSQEGLVLNEQF TRBJ2-1 TRBV3-1/TRBV3-2
ASSLGLAGGRNEQF TRBJ2-1 TRBV5-1
ATSDPKSSYNEQF TRBJ2-1 TRBV24-1
ASSLNRRQVYSNQPQH TRBJ1-5 TRBV6-2/TRBV6-3
ASRTSGADTQY TRBJ2-3 TRBV9
ASSSPGIQPQH TRBJ1-5 TRBV28